The clone carrying this T cell receptor (beta chain) came up a few times. Researchers took RNA transcripts and amplified the TCR beta CDR3 regions from them. Primed by the HTBI set, a first-round RT-PCR was run on the TCR CDR3. From the multiplex PCR reads, TCRdb called clonotypes with MiXCR, one entry per CDR3 protein. The profile shows a few hundred thousand distinct CDR3 sequences, approximately 13% of them singletons. This sample is part of a study of T cells in Graves' hyperthyroidism and ophthalmopathy. Study overall: Prior to any treatment, at the point of initial diagnosis, peripheral blood was collected.

The CDR3 contains 15 residues. Per germline, CDR1 DFQATT and CDR2 SNEGSKA (reference sequence). Trimming took 4 bases from V and 2 from J, leaving 15 bases between them. The V call is TRBV20-1, the J call TRBJ1-3; no firm D call. This clonotype was sampled from a woman aged 40 to 50 with Graves' ophthalmopathy. Sequenced material: blood. The CDR3 spells CSAIPERGAGNTIYF. CDR3 nucleotide sequence: TGCAGTGCTATCCCTGAACGTGGTGCTGGAAACACCATATATTTT.